The clone carrying this T cell receptor beta chain was seen only a few times. No antigen is known for it. The CDR3 extends over 14 amino acids. Germline V CDR1 and CDR2: MNHEY, SMNVEV (reference sequence). Trimming removed 3 bases at V and 5 bases at J, with 10 bases between. This entry belongs to a study of PD-1 blockade in classical Hodgkin lymphoma. Study outcomes and limitations: In newly diagnosed patients, baseline TCR diversity was reportedly below that of healthy donors.

Every single patient, without exception, relapsed after autologous stem cell transplantation, and brentuximab vedotin exposure varied. Measured with immunoSEQ multiplex PCR; TCRdb has only the in-frame clones, and not every one. The sample carries 20,000 to 25,000 clones, over 65% recorded once. This TCR was recovered from a human donor with classical Hodgkin lymphoma. The V gene is TRBV27, the J gene TRBJ2-2; perhaps TRBD2 as D (6 bases). Material: peripheral blood mononuclear cells (PBMCs), obtained at baseline. The CDR3 DNA sequence: TGTGCCAGCAGTTTGGTAGCGGCGACCGGGGAGCTGTTTTTT. Protein sequence: CASSLVAATGELFF.